The present T cell receptor (beta chain) was sequenced within a study of T cell responses to AZD1222 COVID-19 vaccine. This CDR3 is 16 amino acids long. The V gene's germline CDR1 is MDHEN and CDR2 SYDVKM. The V end lost 7 bases, the J end lost 0 bases, and 16 bases lay between the germline ends. The data were produced by immunoSEQ multiplex PCR, yet TCRdb's version contains in-frame clones alone and is incomplete. Altogether some 140,000 clones are present, approximately 93% being singletons, with the ten largest covering about 3%. Whole-study findings and limits: The donors showed a predominance of white British ancestry and of females, with possible underestimation of clonal diversity. Vaccination with two AZD1222 doses was followed by a rise in Spike-specific TCR breadth and depth. Per reports, nearly half of all spike-specific TCRs target regions that are unmutated in variants.

Of note for this clone: Its specificity is unknown.

The chain uses TRBV28 and TRBJ2-1, with D unclear. The receptor comes from an adult in good health. The source material was peripheral blood, sampled on day 0 of AZD1222 vaccination. DNA of the CDR3: TGTGCCAGCACCCCGTGGGTCGCCAGCTCCTACAATGAGCAGTTCTTC. Translated, it gives CASTPWVASSYNEQFF. The entire variable domain, with the rest obtained from reference TRBV28 and TRBJ2-1, is as follows: DVKVTQSSRYLVKRTGEKVFLECVQDMDHENMFWYRQDPGLGLRLIYFSYDVKMKEKGDIPEGYSVSREKKERFSLILESASTNQTSMYLCASTPWVASSYNEQFFGPGTRLTVL.